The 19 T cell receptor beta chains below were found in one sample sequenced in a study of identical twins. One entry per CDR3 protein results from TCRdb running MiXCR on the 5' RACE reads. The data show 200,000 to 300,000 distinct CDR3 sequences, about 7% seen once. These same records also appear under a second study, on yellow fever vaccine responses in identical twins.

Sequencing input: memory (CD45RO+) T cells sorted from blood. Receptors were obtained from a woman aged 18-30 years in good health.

The CDR3 DNA is TGTGCCAGCAGGCTCTTGGGCAGGGAAGGTTCACCCCTCCACTTT. Translation gives CASRLLGREGSPLHF. V and J are TRBV12-3 or TRBV12-4 and TRBJ1-6; weak D call: TRBD1 (5 bases). CDR3 length: 15 residues. V lost 6 bases, J lost 9 bases, and 18 bases lay in between.

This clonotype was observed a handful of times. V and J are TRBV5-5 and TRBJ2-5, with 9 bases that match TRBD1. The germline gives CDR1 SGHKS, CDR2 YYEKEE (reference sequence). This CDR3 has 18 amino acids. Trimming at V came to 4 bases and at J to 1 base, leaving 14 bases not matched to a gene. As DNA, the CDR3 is TGTGCCAGCAGCAGGGGGGCCTGGGACAGGGTCCTCCAAGAGACCCAGTACTTC. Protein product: CASSRGAWDRVLQETQYF.

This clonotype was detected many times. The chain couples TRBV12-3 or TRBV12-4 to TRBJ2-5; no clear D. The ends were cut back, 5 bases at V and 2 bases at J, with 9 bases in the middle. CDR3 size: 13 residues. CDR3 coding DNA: TGTGCCAGCAGTACGCAGGCGCAAGAGACCCAGTACTTC. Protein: CASSTQAQETQYF.

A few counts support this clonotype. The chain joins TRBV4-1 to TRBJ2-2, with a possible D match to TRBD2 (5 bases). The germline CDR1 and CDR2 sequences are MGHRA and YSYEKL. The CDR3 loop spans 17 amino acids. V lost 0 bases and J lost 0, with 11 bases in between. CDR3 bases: TGCGCCAGCAGCCAAGAATTGGCTAGCTCGAACACCGGGGAGCTGTTTTTT. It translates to CASSQELASSNTGELFF.

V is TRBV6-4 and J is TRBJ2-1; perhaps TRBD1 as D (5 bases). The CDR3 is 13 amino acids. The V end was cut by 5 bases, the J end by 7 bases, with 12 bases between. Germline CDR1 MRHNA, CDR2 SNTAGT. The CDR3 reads CASSPEKGNEQFF. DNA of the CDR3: TGTGCCAGCAGTCCTGAGAAGGGGAATGAGCAGTTCTTC.

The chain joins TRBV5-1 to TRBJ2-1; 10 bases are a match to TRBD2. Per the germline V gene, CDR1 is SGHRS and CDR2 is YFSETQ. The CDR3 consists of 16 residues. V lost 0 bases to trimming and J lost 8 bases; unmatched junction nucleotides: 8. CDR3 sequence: CASSLAPAGGGYEQFF. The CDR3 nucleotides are TGCGCCAGCAGCTTGGCACCAGCGGGAGGGGGCTATGAGCAGTTCTTC.

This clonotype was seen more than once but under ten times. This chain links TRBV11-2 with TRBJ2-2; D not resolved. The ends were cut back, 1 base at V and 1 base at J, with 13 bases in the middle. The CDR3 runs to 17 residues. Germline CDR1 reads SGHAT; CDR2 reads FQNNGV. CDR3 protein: CASSLGIQPKNTGELFF. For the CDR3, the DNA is TGTGCCAGCAGCTTAGGGATTCAACCTAAGAACACCGGGGAGCTGTTTTTT.

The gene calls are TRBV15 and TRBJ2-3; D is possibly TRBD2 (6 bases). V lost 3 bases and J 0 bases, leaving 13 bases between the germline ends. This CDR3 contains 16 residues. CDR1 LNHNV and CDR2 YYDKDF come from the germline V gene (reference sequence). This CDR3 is CATSSGDFGSTDTQYF. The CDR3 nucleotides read TGTGCCACCAGCAGTGGGGACTTTGGGAGCACAGATACGCAGTATTTT.

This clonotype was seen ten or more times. CDR3 nucleotide sequence: TGCGCCAGCAGCCAAGCAGGGGATGGGAGTCAGCCCCAGCATTTT. It encodes CASSQAGDGSQPQHF. J is TRBJ1-5 and V is TRBV4-1; the D gene is possibly TRBD1 (6 bases). The germline gives CDR1 MGHRA, CDR2 YSYEKL. V lost 1 base, J lost 6 bases, and 13 bases lay in between. CDR3 length equals 15 residues.

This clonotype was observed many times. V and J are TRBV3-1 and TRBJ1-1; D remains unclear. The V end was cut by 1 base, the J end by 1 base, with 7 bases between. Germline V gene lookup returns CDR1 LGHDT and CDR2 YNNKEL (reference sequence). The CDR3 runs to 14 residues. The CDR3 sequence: CASSQGAGNTEAFF. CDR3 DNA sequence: TGTGCCAGCAGCCAAGGGGCCGGGAACACTGAAGCTTTCTTT.

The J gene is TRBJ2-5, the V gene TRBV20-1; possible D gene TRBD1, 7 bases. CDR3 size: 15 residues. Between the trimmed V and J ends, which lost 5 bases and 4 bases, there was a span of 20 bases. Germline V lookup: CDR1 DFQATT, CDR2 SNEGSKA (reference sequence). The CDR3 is CSARGPGGSSETQYF. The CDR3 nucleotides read TGCAGTGCTCGTGGGCCAGGGGGGAGTTCAGAGACCCAGTACTTC.

CDR3 sequence reads: CASSESITDTQYF. The CDR3 DNA reads TGTGCCAGCAGTGAGAGTATCACAGATACGCAGTATTTT. The chain links TRBV6-1 to TRBJ2-3; D gene uncertain. Germline-derived CDR1 and CDR2 are MNHNS and SASEGT. The ends were cut back, 3 bases at V and 2 bases at J, with 6 bases in the middle. CDR3 length equals 13 residues.

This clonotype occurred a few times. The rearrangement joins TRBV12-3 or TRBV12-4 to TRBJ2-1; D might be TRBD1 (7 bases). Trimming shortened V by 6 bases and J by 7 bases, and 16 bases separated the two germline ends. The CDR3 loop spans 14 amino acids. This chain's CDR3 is CASSRRPGGNEQFF. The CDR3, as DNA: TGTGCCAGCAGCCGACGGCCAGGGGGGAATGAGCAGTTCTTC.

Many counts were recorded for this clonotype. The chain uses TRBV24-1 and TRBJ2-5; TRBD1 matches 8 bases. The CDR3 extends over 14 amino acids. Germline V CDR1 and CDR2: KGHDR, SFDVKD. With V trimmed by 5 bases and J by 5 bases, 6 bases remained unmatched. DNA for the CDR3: TGTGCCACCAGTGGCACAGGGGGTGGCGAGACCCAGTACTTC. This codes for CATSGTGGGETQYF.

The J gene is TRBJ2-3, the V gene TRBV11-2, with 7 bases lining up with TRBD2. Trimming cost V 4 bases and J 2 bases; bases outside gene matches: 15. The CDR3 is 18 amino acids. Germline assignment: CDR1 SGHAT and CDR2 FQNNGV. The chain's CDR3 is CASSWVIRSGDHTDTQYF. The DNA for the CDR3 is TGTGCCAGCAGCTGGGTTATCCGAAGCGGGGACCACACAGATACGCAGTATTTT.

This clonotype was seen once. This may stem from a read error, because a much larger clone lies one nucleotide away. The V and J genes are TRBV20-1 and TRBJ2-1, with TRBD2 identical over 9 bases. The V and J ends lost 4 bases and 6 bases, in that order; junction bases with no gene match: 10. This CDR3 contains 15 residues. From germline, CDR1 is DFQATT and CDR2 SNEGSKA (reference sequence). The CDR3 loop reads CSATPASGVPNEQFF. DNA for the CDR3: TGCAGTGCTACACCCGCTAGCGGGGTCCCCAATGAGCAGTTCTTC.

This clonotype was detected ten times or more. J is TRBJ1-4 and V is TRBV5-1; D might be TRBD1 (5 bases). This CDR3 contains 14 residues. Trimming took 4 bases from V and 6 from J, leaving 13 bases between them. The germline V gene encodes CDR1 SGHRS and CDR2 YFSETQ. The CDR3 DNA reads TGCGCCAGCAGCCCGACCGGGGGTTATGAAAAACTGTTTTTT. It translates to CASSPTGGYEKLFF.

This chain's CDR3 is CASSYVGLAGGEQFF. The CDR3 bases are TGTGCCAGCAGTTACGTGGGACTAGCGGGAGGAGAGCAGTTCTTC. This rearrangement joins TRBV6-2 or TRBV6-3 to TRBJ2-1; 15 nucleotides line up with TRBD2. The CDR3 is 15 residues long. Germline V gene data show CDR1 as MNHEY and CDR2 as SVGEGT. V was pared by 2 bases and J by 10 bases, with 3 bases of the junction left unmatched.

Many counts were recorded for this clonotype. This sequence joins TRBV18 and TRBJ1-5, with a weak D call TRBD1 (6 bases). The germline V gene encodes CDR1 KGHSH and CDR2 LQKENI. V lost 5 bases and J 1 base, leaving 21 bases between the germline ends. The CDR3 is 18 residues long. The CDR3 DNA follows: TGTGCCAGCTCATTAACTATCCAGGGGTTAATGAGCAATCAGCCCCAGCATTTT. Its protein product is CASSLTIQGLMSNQPQHF.